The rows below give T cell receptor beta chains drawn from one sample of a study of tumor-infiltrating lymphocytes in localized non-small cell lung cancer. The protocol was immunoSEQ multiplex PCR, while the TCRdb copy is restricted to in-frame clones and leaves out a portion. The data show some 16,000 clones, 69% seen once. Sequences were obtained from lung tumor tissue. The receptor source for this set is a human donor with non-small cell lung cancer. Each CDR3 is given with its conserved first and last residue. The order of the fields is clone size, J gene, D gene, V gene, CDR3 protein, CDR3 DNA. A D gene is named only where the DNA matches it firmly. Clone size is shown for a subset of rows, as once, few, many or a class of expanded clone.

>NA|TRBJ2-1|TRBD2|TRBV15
CATSPRTSGSSNEQFF
TGTGCCACCAGCCCCCGGACTAGCGGGAGTTCCAATGAGCAGTTCTTC
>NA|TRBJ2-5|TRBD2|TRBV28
CASSSLGLAIETQYF
TGTGCCAGCAGTTCCCTAGGACTAGCGATAGAGACCCAGTACTTC
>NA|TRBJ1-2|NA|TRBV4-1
CASSQAGLYGYTF
TGCGCCAGCAGCCAAGCGGGACTCTATGGCTACACCTTC
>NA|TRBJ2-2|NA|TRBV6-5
CASSFQVRKTGELFF
TGTGCCAGCAGTTTCCAGGTCAGAAAAACCGGGGAGCTGTTTTTT
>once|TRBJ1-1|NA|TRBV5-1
CASSLEPGSNTEAFF
TGCGCCAGCAGCTTGGAGCCAGGGTCGAACACTGAAGCTTTCTTT
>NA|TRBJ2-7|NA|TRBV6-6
CASRSREYEQYF
TGTGCCAGCAGGAGTCGTGAGTACGAGCAGTACTTC
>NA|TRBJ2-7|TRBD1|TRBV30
CAWSVRGQGASYEQYF
TGTGCCTGGAGTGTACGTGGACAGGGGGCCTCCTACGAGCAGTACTTC
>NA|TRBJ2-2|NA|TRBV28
CASRSTGNTGELFF
TGTGCCAGCAGGTCGACAGGAAACACCGGGGAGCTGTTTTTT
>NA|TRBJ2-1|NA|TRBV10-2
CASSEKRLTSYNEQFF
TGCGCCAGCAGTGAAAAGCGCCTTACCTCCTACAATGAGCAGTTCTTC
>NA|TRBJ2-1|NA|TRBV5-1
CASSPSGGANEQFF
TGCGCCAGCAGCCCGAGTGGGGGGGCCAATGAGCAGTTCTTC
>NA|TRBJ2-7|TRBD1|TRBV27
CASSLSGQGFYEQYF
TGTGCCAGCAGTTTATCGGGACAGGGGTTCTACGAGCAGTACTTC
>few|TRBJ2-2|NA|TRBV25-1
CASSEYAGGELFF
TGTGCCAGCAGTGAATACGCGGGCGGGGAGCTGTTTTTT
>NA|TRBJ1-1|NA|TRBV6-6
CASLPADTNTEAFF
TGTGCCAGCTTGCCGGCAGACACGAACACTGAAGCTTTCTTT
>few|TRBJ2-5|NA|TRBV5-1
CASSLSTGGGQETQYF
TGCGCCAGCAGCTTGAGTACAGGGGGAGGGCAAGAGACCCAGTACTTC
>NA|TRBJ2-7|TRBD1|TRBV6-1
CASRTGQGAYEQYF
TGTGCCAGCAGAACCGGACAGGGTGCCTACGAGCAGTACTTC
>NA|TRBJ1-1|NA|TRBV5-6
CASSFPEPMNTEAFF
TGTGCCAGCAGCTTCCCCGAACCCATGAACACTGAAGCTTTCTTT
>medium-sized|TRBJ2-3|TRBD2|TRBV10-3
CAISETGTSGRGTDTQYF
TGTGCCATCAGTGAGACCGGGACTAGCGGGAGGGGCACAGATACGCAGTATTTT
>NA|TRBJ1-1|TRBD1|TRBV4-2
CASSRGQGNTEAFF
TGTGCCAGCAGCCGGGGACAGGGGAACACTGAAGCTTTCTTT
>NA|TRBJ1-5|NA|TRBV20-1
CSASNQPQHF
TGCAGTGCTTCCAATCAGCCCCAGCATTTT
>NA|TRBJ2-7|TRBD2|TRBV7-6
CASSLEGLDTSYEQYF
TGTGCCAGCAGCTTAGAGGGACTAGATACCTCCTACGAGCAGTACTTC
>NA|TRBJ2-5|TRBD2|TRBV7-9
CASSLGDRGVRETQYF
TGTGCCAGCAGCTTAGGAGACCGGGGGGTTAGAGAGACCCAGTACTTC
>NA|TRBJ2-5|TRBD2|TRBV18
CASSPRGLAGAGETQYF
TGTGCCAGCTCACCACGGGGACTAGCGGGAGCCGGAGAGACCCAGTACTTC
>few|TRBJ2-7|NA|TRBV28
CASSPRFENYEQYF
TGTGCCAGCAGTCCCCGTTTTGAGAACTACGAGCAGTACTTC
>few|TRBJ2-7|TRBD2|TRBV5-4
CASSKPGLAGVSYEQYF
TGTGCCAGCAGCAAACCGGGACTAGCGGGAGTCTCCTACGAGCAGTACTTC
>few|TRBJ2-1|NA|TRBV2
CASSVDSSYNEQFF
TGTGCCAGCAGTGTGGACAGTTCCTACAATGAGCAGTTCTTC
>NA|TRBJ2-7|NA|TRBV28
CASSLSGRNYEQYF
TGTGCCAGCAGTTTATCGGGTCGGAACTACGAGCAGTACTTC
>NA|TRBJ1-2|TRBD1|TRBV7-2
CASSGGQFDHGYTF
TGTGCCAGCAGCGGGGGACAGTTCGATCATGGCTACACCTTC
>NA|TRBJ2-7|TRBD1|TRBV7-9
CASSPTRGLYEQYF
TGTGCCAGCAGCCCAACCAGGGGGCTCTACGAGCAGTACTTC
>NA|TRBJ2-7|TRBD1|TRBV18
CASSPGQGNYEQYF
TGTGCCAGCTCACCGGGACAGGGTAACTACGAGCAGTACTTC
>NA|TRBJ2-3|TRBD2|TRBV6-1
CASSGLAGGTDTQYF
TGTGCCAGCAGTGGGCTAGCGGGTGGCACAGATACGCAGTATTTT